Below, one TCR beta chain is given with its context. Its antigen is still unknown. No base quality values were provided; no much bigger clone lies one nucleotide off. Trimming takes 4 bases from V and 5 bases from J, and the germline ends sit 17 bases apart. Reading the germline V gene gives CDR1 SGHTA and CDR2 FQGNSA. Including the terminal cysteine and phenylalanine, the CDR3 comprises 15 residues. Only CDR3 DNA is held: 45 bases, read in frame from base 1. The sample comes from a study of radiotherapy plus CTLA-4 blockade in lung cancer (dated by TCRdb to about 2018). About the investigation overall: Objective responses were observed in more than 15% of enrolled patients, and disease control was achieved in around 28%.

The study evaluated CTLA-4 blockade (ipilimumab) given together with focal radiation therapy in patients who had chemo-refractory metastatic non-small-cell lung cancer. Library preparation was by the immunoSEQ multiplex PCR assay. TCRdb retrieved this table from immuneACCESS and kept in-frame rearrangements only. Not all clones are present; in checked studies, unresolved V genes account for under half, and no reason is known for the remainder. Present in this sample are approximately 82,000 clones, under 85% of which were seen just once. The ten largest clones take up more than 14% of the sample. The paper as a whole reports these results and caveats: Increased serum interferon-beta after radiation, together with early dynamic changes in blood T cell clones, were reported to be the strongest predictors of response. After treatment with radiotherapy and ipilimumab, TCR clones that originated in tumors expanded in peripheral blood.

The rearrangement joined TRBV7-2 to TRBJ1-2, and the D gene may be TRBD1, 5 bases matching. The receptor was derived from a human donor with non-small cell lung cancer that progressed on radiotherapy plus ipilimumab. The specimen comprised peripheral blood, sampled from a patient treated with radiotherapy plus ipilimumab. The CDR3 here reads CASSYGRVGYYGYTF. The base sequence is TGTGCCAGCAGCTACGGCAGGGTGGGATATTATGGCTACACCTTC.